A single sample is the source of the 26 T cell receptor beta chains below, sequenced in a study of CD4 T cells in relation to SARS-CoV-2 and coronaviruses. Antigens for these TCRs are unknown. Only in-frame clones appear in the TCRdb table, and some are missing; sequencing was by immunoSEQ multiplex PCR. This sample carries 30,000 to 45,000 clones, about 86% of them seen once, and the ten largest clones take 6% to 8%. The sample comprised naive CD4+ T cells from PBMCs, cultured in vitro. Described subset: naive CD4+ T cells isolated by negative enrichment. These receptors all come from an adult with COVID-19.

V usage is TRBV5-5 and J usage is TRBJ2-3, with 7 positions matching TRBD1. The CDR3 consists of 14 residues. From germline, CDR1 is SGHKS and CDR2 YYEKEE (reference sequence). Trimming cost V 4 bases and J 2 bases; bases outside gene matches: 4. CDR3 coding DNA: TGTGCCAGCAGCATTGGACAGGTCACAGATACGCAGTATTTT. It translates to CASSIGQVTDTQYF.

The chain joins TRBV28 to TRBJ2-5, with 7 bases fitting TRBD1. From germline, CDR1 is MDHEN and CDR2 SYDVKM. This CDR3 has 13 amino acids. V shed 6 bases, J shed 1 base, and the junction held 2 bases outside the gene matches. CDR3 protein: CASRGQFQETQYF. The CDR3 region has the DNA TGTGCCAGCAGGGGACAGTTCCAAGAGACCCAGTACTTC.

The genes are TRBV3-1 (or the pseudogene TRBV3-2) and TRBJ2-1, with TRBD1 as a possible D gene (5 bases). This CDR3 has 15 amino acids. The germline V and J ends were trimmed by 4 bases and 0 bases, with 10 bases remaining between them. Germline assignment: CDR1 LGHDT and CDR2 YNNKEL (reference sequence). This CDR3 reads CASSRKGDSYNEQFF. In DNA, the CDR3 is TGTGCCAGCAGCCGAAAAGGGGACTCCTACAATGAGCAGTTCTTC.

This sequence joins TRBV9 and TRBJ2-5; D might be TRBD1 (7 bases). With 4 bases removed from V and 5 bases from J, the gap between germline ends came to 18 bases. Germline CDR1 and CDR2: SGDLS and YYNGEE. The CDR3 contains 15 residues. CDR3 residues: CASSPGGSSSETQYF. The CDR3 bases are TGTGCCAGCAGCCCAGGGGGGTCCAGCTCTGAGACCCAGTACTTC. Looking up the rest from reference TRBV9 and TRBJ2-5 gives the full variable domain: DSGVTQTPKHLITATGQRVTLRCSPRSGDLSVYWYQQSLDQGLQFLIQYYNGEERAKGNILERFSAQQFPDLHSELNLSSLELGDSALYFCASSPGGSSSETQYFGPGTRLLVL.

The chain is built from TRBV25-1 and TRBJ2-7, with D maybe TRBD2 (5 bases). V shed 3 bases and J shed 7 bases, with 16 bases lying between them. The germline gives CDR1 MGHDK, CDR2 SYGVNS. This CDR3 is 14 amino acids long. CDR3 amino acids: CASSDPASHSEQYF. The CDR3 DNA follows: TGTGCCAGCAGTGACCCGGCTAGCCACTCTGAGCAGTACTTC.

The chain joins TRBV19 to TRBJ2-7; 12 nucleotides align to TRBD2. Germline V gives CDR1 LNHDA, CDR2 SQIVND (reference sequence). The CDR3 consists of 18 residues. V gave up 3 bases and J gave up 3 bases; unmatched junction bases: 12. This CDR3 is CASSMGGRWTSGNYEQYF. CDR3 bases: TGTGCCAGTAGTATGGGGGGCAGGTGGACTAGCGGGAACTACGAGCAGTACTTC.

The chain has TRBV25-1 and TRBJ2-1; 10 nucleotides align to TRBD2. Per germline, CDR1 MGHDK and CDR2 SYGVNS. Trimming removed 6 bases from V and 0 bases from J; junction bases left unmatched: 2. There are 15 residues in the CDR3. The CDR3 DNA reads TGTGCCAGCAGGTTAGCGGGAGGCTCCTACAATGAGCAGTTCTTC. Translating it yields CASRLAGGSYNEQFF.

The chain uses TRBV4-1 and TRBJ2-3; possible D gene TRBD1, 5 bases. The CDR3 length is 15 residues. Trimming took off 4 bases at V and 6 bases at J, with 17 bases between the two ends. Germline values: CDR1 MGHRA, CDR2 YSYEKL. Here the CDR3 DNA reads TGCGCCAGCAGCCGGCAGGGTCTCCTTATCGATACGCAGTATTTT. Amino acids: CASSRQGLLIDTQYF.

The chain employs TRBV11-2 and TRBJ2-1; 10 positions agree with TRBD2. The CDR3 extends over 16 amino acids. The germline V gene has CDR1 SGHAT and CDR2 FQNNGV. Trimming removed 5 bases from V and 4 bases from J; junction bases left unmatched: 8. The CDR3 sequence is CASSLPAGGPYNEQFF. For the CDR3, the DNA is TGTGCCAGCAGCCTCCCAGCGGGAGGGCCTTACAATGAGCAGTTCTTC. Complete variable domain (other parts from reference TRBV11-2 and TRBJ2-1): EAGVAQSPRYKIIEKRQSVAFWCNPISGHATLYWYQQILGQGPKLLIQFQNNGVVDDSQLPKDRFSAERLKGVDSTLKIQPAKLEDSAVYLCASSLPAGGPYNEQFFGPGTRLTVL.

This chain joins TRBV28 and TRBJ2-1; a possible D gene is TRBD2 (5 bases). With 1 base removed from V and 5 bases from J, the gap between germline ends came to 15 bases. Germline CDR1 MDHEN, CDR2 SYDVKM. This CDR3 spans 16 amino acids. CDR3 protein: CASSLLGPRENNEQFF. The CDR3 bases are TGTGCCAGCAGTTTATTGGGTCCAAGGGAGAACAATGAGCAGTTCTTC.

V gene TRBV5-8 combines with J gene TRBJ1-2; TRBD1 matches at 9 bases. The CDR3 loop spans 15 amino acids. Germline trimming cut 5 bases from V and 0 bases from J; bases unmatched to any gene: 5. Germline V gives CDR1 SGHTS, CDR2 YDEGEE. The CDR3 is CASSHRDRANYGYTF. The DNA of the CDR3 is TGTGCCAGCAGTCACCGGGACAGGGCTAACTATGGCTACACCTTC.

The chain links TRBV29-1 to TRBJ2-3, with 7 bases that match TRBD2. V was clipped by 8 bases and J by 3 bases; unmatched bases: 11. CDR3 length equals 14 residues. The germline gives CDR1 SQVTM, CDR2 ANQGSEA. The CDR3 bases are TGCAGCACGACTAGCCGGGGAAGTACAGATACGCAGTATTTT. Its translation: CSTTSRGSTDTQYF.

The V call is TRBV21-1, the J call TRBJ2-5; the D segment call TRBD2 is taken from the table without a DNA check. TRBV21-1 is a listed pseudogene. The CDR3 loop spans 15 amino acids. CDR3 sequence reads: CASRGGTSSQETQYF. The CDR3 DNA follows: TGTGCCAGCAGGGGCGGGACTAGCAGCCAAGAGACCCAGTACTTC.

The rearrangement links TRBV19 to TRBJ2-5; 12 bases match TRBD2. Germline CDR1 LNHDA, CDR2 SQIVND (reference sequence). V shed 4 bases and J 0 bases; nucleotides not matched to a gene: 3. The CDR3 contains 16 residues. In DNA, the CDR3 is TGTGCCAGTAGTAGGACTAGCGGGGACTACCAAGAGACCCAGTACTTC. Encoded protein: CASSRTSGDYQETQYF.

This chain joins TRBV9 and TRBJ2-2, with 7 bases identical to TRBD1. The V and J ends lost 4 bases and 5 bases, in that order; junction bases with no gene match: 11. The CDR3 has 16 residues. CDR1 is SGDLS and CDR2 is YYNGEE in the germline V gene. The CDR3 DNA is TGTGCCAGCAGCCCCCCCGACAGGGTAGGAACCGGGGAGCTGTTTTTT. This codes for CASSPPDRVGTGELFF.

J is TRBJ2-1 and V is TRBV4-1; D remains unclear. The CDR3 consists of 15 residues. V was trimmed by 2 bases and J by 5 bases, leaving 13 bases between them. Germline values: CDR1 MGHRA, CDR2 YSYEKL. The CDR3 protein is CASSQPKPTDNEQFF. The CDR3 nucleotides read TGCGCCAGCAGCCAACCCAAACCCACGGACAATGAGCAGTTCTTC.

This chain uses TRBV15 with TRBJ2-1; the match to TRBD2 covers 10 bases. The J segment lost 4 bases and the V segment lost 3 bases, leaving 9 bases of the junction unmatched. Germline CDR1 is LNHNV and CDR2 is YYDKDF (reference sequence). This CDR3 is built from 17 residues. Here the CDR3 reads CATSRRAGTSAYNEQFF. CDR3 coding DNA: TGTGCCACCAGCAGGAGGGCTGGGACTAGCGCGTACAATGAGCAGTTCTTC. Looking up the rest from reference TRBV15 and TRBJ2-1 gives the full variable domain: DAMVIQNPRYQVTQFGKPVTLSCSQTLNHNVMYWYQQKSSQAPKLLFHYYDKDFNNEADTPDNFQSRRPNTSFCFLDIRSPGLGDTAMYLCATSRRAGTSAYNEQFFGPGTRLTVL.

The chain combines TRBV4-1 with TRBJ2-1; 8 bases match TRBD2. After removal of 4 bases from V and 0 bases from J, the junction contained 8 bases not matched to a gene. The CDR3 loop spans 17 amino acids. Germline values: CDR1 MGHRA, CDR2 YSYEKL. CDR3 in amino acids: CASSPIGGEGSYNEQFF. The CDR3 DNA reads TGCGCCAGCAGCCCCATCGGGGGGGAGGGCTCCTACAATGAGCAGTTCTTC.

In this sample, this clone turned up a few times. The chain has TRBV9 and TRBJ1-4; 8 bases map to TRBD1. The length of the CDR3 is 17 residues. Germline trimming cut 4 bases from V and 5 bases from J; bases unmatched to any gene: 13. CDR1 is SGDLS, CDR2 YYNGEE, per germline. The CDR3 DNA reads as TGTGCCAGCAGCCCCTCCCCGGACAGGGCCTCCAATGAAAAACTGTTTTTT. As protein: CASSPSPDRASNEKLFF. The full variable domain, rest sourced from reference TRBV9 and TRBJ1-4, is DSGVTQTPKHLITATGQRVTLRCSPRSGDLSVYWYQQSLDQGLQFLIQYYNGEERAKGNILERFSAQQFPDLHSELNLSSLELGDSALYFCASSPSPDRASNEKLFFGSGTQLSVL.

The chain couples TRBV4-1 to TRBJ2-7; 8 nucleotides align to TRBD1. J lost 2 bases, V lost 8 bases, and 11 bases had no gene match. The CDR3 loop spans 15 amino acids. CDR1 MGHRA and CDR2 YSYEKL come from the germline V gene. The CDR3 is CASGLRQGSPYEQYF. CDR3 in DNA: TGCGCCAGCGGGCTCAGACAGGGGAGTCCCTACGAGCAGTACTTC.

The V and J genes are TRBV11-3 and TRBJ1-3; D is unresolved. The ends were cut back, 0 bases at V and 0 bases at J, with 9 bases in the middle. CDR3 length: 16 amino acids. Germline V gene sequence: CDR1 SGHNT, CDR2 YENEEA. CDR3 bases: TGTGCCAGCAGCTTAGAAGGGTGGGACTCTGGAAACACCATATATTTT. Residues: CASSLEGWDSGNTIYF.

The chain employs TRBV18 and TRBJ2-3; tentatively, D is TRBD2 (6 bases). Germline values: CDR1 KGHSH, CDR2 LQKENI. This CDR3 spans 14 amino acids. Trimming shortened V by 3 bases and J by 3 bases, and 10 bases separated the two germline ends. This CDR3 reads CASSPGGETDTQYF. In nucleotides, the CDR3 is TGTGCCAGCTCACCCGGGGGAGAGACAGATACGCAGTATTTT. Filled out from reference TRBV18 and TRBJ2-3, the complete variable domain reads NAGVMQNPRHLVRRRGQEARLRCSPMKGHSHVYWYRQLPEEGLKFMVYLQKENIIDESGMPKERFSAEFPKEGPSILRIQQVVRGDSAAYFCASSPGGETDTQYFGPGTRLTVL.

V and J are TRBV6-2 or TRBV6-3 and TRBJ1-4; 9 bases align to TRBD1. Germline trimming cut 5 bases from V and 7 bases from J; bases unmatched to any gene: 8. There are 15 residues in the CDR3. From germline, CDR1 is MNHEY and CDR2 SVGEGT. The CDR3 protein is CASSATGTGFEKLFF. The CDR3 coding sequence is TGTGCCAGCAGTGCGACAGGGACAGGGTTTGAAAAACTGTTTTTT.

The rearrangement joins TRBV2 to TRBJ2-1, with TRBD2 identical over 13 bases. CDR1 and CDR2 from the germline V gene are SNHLY and FYNNEI. The CDR3 is made up of 15 amino acids. V lost 8 bases to trimming and J lost 6 bases; unmatched junction nucleotides: 7. The CDR3 bases are TGTGCCAGCCGGATCGGACTAGCGGGAGTCAATGAGCAGTTCTTC. Translated: CASRIGLAGVNEQFF.

The V gene is TRBV24-1, the J gene TRBJ1-5; TRBD1 matches 8 bases. Germline CDR1 and CDR2: KGHDR and SFDVKD. The CDR3 length is 15 residues. J was trimmed by 2 bases and V by 4 bases; bases with no gene match: 3. The CDR3 is CATSDQGAGNQPQHF. The DNA for the CDR3 is TGTGCCACCAGTGACCAGGGGGCTGGCAATCAGCCCCAGCATTTT.

The rearrangement joins TRBV27 to TRBJ1-1; D is ambiguous. V was shortened by 6 bases and J by 5 bases, with 16 bases between the two germline ends. CDR1 MNHEY and CDR2 SMNVEV come from the germline V gene (reference sequence). The CDR3 is 14 residues long. As DNA, the CDR3 is TGTGCCAGCAGCTTGGCCCCCGGAGGAACTGAAGCTTTCTTT. It is translated as CASSLAPGGTEAFF.